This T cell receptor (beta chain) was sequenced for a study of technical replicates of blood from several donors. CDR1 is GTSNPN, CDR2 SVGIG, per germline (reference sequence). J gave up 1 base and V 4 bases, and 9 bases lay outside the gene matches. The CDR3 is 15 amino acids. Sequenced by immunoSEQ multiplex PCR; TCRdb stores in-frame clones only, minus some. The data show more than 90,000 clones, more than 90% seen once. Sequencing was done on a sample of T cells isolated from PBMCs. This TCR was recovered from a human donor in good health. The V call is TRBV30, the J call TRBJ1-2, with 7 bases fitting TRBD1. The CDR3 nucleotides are TGTGCCTGGAACCCGGACAGGCCCATTAACTATGGCTACACCTTC. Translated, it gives CAWNPDRPINYGYTF.